Ten or more counts support the clone carrying this T cell receptor (beta chain). The TCR beta CDR3 regions underwent amplification from RNA transcripts. First-round RT-PCR with HTBI primers preceded a second-round multiplex PCR. TCRdb called the multiplex PCR reads again in MiXCR, with one record for every CDR3 protein. The data show under 350,000 distinct CDR3 sequences, with 17% seen just once and roughly an eighth held by the top ten. The data derive from a study of Graves' ophthalmopathy and Graves' hyperthyroidism. This CDR3 contains 14 residues. V lost 7 bases and J lost 7, with 19 bases in between.

Sequencing was done on a sample of peripheral blood. The chain couples TRBV12-3 or TRBV12-4 to TRBJ2-5; D is unclear. The receptor was isolated from an adult man with Graves' ophthalmopathy. DNA of the CDR3: TGTGCCAGCACCTTAACGGCAGGCGCAGGGACCCAGTACTTC. This codes for CASTLTAGAGTQYF.